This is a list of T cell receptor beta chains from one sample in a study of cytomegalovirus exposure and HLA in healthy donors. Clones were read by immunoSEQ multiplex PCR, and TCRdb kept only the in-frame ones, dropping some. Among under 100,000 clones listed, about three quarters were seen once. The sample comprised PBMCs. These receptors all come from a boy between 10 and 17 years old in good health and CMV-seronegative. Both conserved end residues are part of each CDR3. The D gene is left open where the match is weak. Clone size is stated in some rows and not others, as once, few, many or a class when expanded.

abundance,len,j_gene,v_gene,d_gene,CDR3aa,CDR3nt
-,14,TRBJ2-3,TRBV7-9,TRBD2,CASSPGGGTDTQYF,TGTGCCAGCAGCCCGGGGGGGGGCACAGATACGCAGTATTTT
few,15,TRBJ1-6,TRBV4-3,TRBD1,CASSRGQVPNSPLHF,TGCGCCAGCAGCCGGGGACAGGTTCCTAATTCACCCCTCCACTTT
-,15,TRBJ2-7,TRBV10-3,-,CAISGGGGLSYEQYF,TGTGCCATCAGTGGGGGCGGGGGCCTCTCCTACGAGCAGTACTTC
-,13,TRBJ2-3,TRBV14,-,CASSSFPGDTQYF,TGTGCCAGCAGCAGCTTCCCCGGAGATACGCAGTATTTT
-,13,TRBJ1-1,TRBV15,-,CATSRFRDTEAFF,TGTGCCACCAGCAGATTTCGGGACACTGAAGCTTTCTTT
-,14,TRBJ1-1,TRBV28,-,CASSLRGVGTEAFF,TGTGCCAGCAGTTTACGGGGGGTGGGAACTGAAGCTTTCTTT
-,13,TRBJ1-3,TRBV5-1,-,CASSSGTGNTIYF,TGCGCCAGCAGCTCGGGGACTGGAAACACCATATATTTT
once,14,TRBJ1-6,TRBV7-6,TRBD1,CASSLNRGESPLHF,TGTGCCAGCAGCCTCAACAGGGGGGAATCACCCCTCCACTTT
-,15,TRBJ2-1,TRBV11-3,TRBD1,CASSLRGTGGNEQFF,TGTGCCAGCAGCTTACGGGGGACAGGGGGCAATGAGCAGTTCTTC
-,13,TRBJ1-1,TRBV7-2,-,CASSLSQNTEAFF,TGTGCCAGCAGCTTAAGCCAGAACACTGAAGCTTTCTTT
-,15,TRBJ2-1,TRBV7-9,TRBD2,CASNLGLAAYNEQFF,TGTGCCAGCAACTTAGGACTAGCGGCCTACAATGAGCAGTTCTTC
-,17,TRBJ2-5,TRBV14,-,CASSQSLGENIQETQYF,TGTGCCAGCAGCCAATCCCTCGGGGAGAATATTCAAGAGACCCAGTACTTC
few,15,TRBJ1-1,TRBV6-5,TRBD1,CASSHGDRMNTEAFF,TGTGCCAGCAGTCACGGGGACAGGATGAACACTGAAGCTTTCTTT
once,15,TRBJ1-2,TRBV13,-,CASSRYSQGGYGYTF,TGTGCCAGCAGCCGATACTCTCAGGGTGGTTATGGCTACACCTTC
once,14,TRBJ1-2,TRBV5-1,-,CASSPEGARRGYTF,TGCGCCAGCAGTCCAGAAGGTGCTAGAAGAGGCTACACCTTC
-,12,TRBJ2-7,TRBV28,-,CASSLGGYEQYF,TGTGCCAGCAGTTTGGGGGGTTACGAGCAGTACTTC
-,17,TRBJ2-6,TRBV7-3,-,CASSLIGGGAGANVLTF,TGTGCCAGCAGCTTAATAGGGGGCGGGGCTGGGGCCAACGTCCTGACTTTC
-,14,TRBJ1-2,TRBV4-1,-,CASSQGHGNYGYTF,TGCGCCAGCAGCCAAGGGCACGGGAATTATGGCTACACCTTC
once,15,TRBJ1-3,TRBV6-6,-,CASSYDSSSGNTIYF,TGTGCCAGCAGTTACGACAGTAGCTCTGGAAACACCATATATTTT
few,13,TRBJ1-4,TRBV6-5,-,CASGATTNEKLFF,TGTGCCAGCGGGGCTACAACTAATGAAAAACTGTTTTTT
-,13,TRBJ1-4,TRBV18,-,CASSPKTDEKLFF,TGTGCCAGCTCACCTAAAACAGATGAAAAACTGTTTTTT
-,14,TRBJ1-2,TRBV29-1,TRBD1,CSATGQGGVYGYTF,TGCAGCGCCACCGGACAGGGAGGCGTCTATGGCTACACCTTC
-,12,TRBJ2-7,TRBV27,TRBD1,CASSPTGREQYF,TGTGCCAGCAGTCCGACAGGGCGGGAGCAGTACTTC
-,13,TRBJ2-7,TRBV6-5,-,CASHAGITYEQYF,TGTGCCAGCCACGCCGGGATAACCTACGAGCAGTACTTC
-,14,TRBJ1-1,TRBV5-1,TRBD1,CASSLGTGGRKAFF,TGCGCCAGCAGCCTCGGGACAGGGGGCAGGAAGGCTTTCTTT
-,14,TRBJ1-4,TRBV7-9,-,CASSLVAGGEKLFF,TGTGCCAGCAGCTTAGTGGCTGGAGGGGAAAAACTGTTTTTT
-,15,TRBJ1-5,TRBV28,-,CASSTPQEGNQPQHF,TGTGCCAGCAGTACACCTCAGGAGGGGAATCAGCCCCAGCATTTT
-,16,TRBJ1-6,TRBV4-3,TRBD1,CASSQDQTGGGSPLHF,TGCGCCAGCAGCCAAGATCAAACAGGGGGTGGGTCACCCCTCCACTTT
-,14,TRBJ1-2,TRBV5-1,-,CASSPSTGNYGYTF,TGCGCCAGCAGCCCGTCCACGGGAAACTATGGCTACACCTTC
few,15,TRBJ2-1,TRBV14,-,CASSPRAGSGNEQFF,TGTGCCAGCAGCCCTCGGGCAGGGAGCGGGAATGAGCAGTTCTTC